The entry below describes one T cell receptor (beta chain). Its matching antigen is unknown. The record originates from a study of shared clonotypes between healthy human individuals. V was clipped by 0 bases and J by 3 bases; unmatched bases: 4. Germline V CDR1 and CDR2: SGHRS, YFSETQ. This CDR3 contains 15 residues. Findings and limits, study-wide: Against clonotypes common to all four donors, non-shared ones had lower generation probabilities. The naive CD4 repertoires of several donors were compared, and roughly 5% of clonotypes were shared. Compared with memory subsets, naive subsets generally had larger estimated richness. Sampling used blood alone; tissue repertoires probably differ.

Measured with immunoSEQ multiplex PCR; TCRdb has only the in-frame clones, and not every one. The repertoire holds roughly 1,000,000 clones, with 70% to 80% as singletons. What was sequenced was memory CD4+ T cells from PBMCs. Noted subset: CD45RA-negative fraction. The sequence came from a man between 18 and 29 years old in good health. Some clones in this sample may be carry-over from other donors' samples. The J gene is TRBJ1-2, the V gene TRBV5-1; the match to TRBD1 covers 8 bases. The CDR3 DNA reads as TGCGCCAGCAGCTTGGTGGCAGGGGGCGACTATGGCTACACCTTC. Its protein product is CASSLVAGGDYGYTF.